These 29 T cell receptor beta chains share one sample of origin, sequenced in a study of T-cell memory formation after mild COVID-19. TCRdb re-analysed the 5' RACE reads in MiXCR, keeping a single row per CDR3 protein. The sample lists 390,000 or so distinct CDR3 sequences; approximately 16% were seen once. The specimen sequenced was PBMCs or a T cell subset sorted from them (not recorded which). The receptor set was obtained from a man aged 18 to 29 who had mild COVID-19 (a few samples of this study predate the infection). Cell type and time point are not known.

The rearrangement links TRBV18 to TRBJ2-1; TRBD1 aligns across 9 bases. This CDR3 is 16 amino acids long. The J segment lost 6 bases and the V segment lost 6 bases, leaving 12 bases of the junction unmatched. Germline V lookup: CDR1 KGHSH, CDR2 LQKENI. The CDR3 sequence: CASSPPGTGKGNEQFF. As DNA, the CDR3 is TGTGCCAGCTCCCCCCCCGGGACAGGGAAGGGCAATGAGCAGTTCTTC.

The J gene is TRBJ2-5, the V gene TRBV12-3 or TRBV12-4; D gene ambiguous. This CDR3 is 10 amino acids long. V was cut by 3 bases and J by 7 bases, with 3 bases left in between. The chain's CDR3 is CASSLTTQYF. The DNA of the CDR3 is TGTGCCAGCAGTTTGACGACCCAGTACTTC.

The V call is TRBV4-3, the J call TRBJ2-3; the match to TRBD2 covers 7 bases. Germline V gene sequence: CDR1 LGHNA, CDR2 YSLEER. The CDR3 spans 17 residues. Trimming at V came to 3 bases and at J to 1 base, leaving 10 bases not matched to a gene. The CDR3 is CASSQYLVAGGTDTQYF. In DNA, the CDR3 is TGCGCCAGCAGCCAGTACCTGGTTGCGGGGGGCACAGATACGCAGTATTTT.

This clonotype was seen a few times. It is unclear where the CDR3 begins or ends on the DNA, so no DNA is shown, and the CDR3 is as TCRdb lists it. This rearrangement joins TRBV12-2 to TRBJ1-1; no check of the table's D call, TRBD1, against the DNA was made. TRBV12-2 is shown as a pseudogene. Including both end residues, the CDR3 is 15 amino acids long. The chain's CDR3 is CASRQPWGSGAEAFF.

In regard to this clonotype: One end of the junction varies from germline; a read error may be responsible. V is TRBV7-9 and J is TRBJ2-3; no clear D. This CDR3 is 13 amino acids long. CDR1 is SEHNR and CDR2 is FQNEAQ in the germline V gene (reference sequence). The CDR3 DNA sequence: TGTGCCAGCGGCTTACTGGGTACAGATACGCAGTATTTT. Protein: CASGLLGTDTQYF.

The chain combines TRBV5-1 with TRBJ1-3; no clear D. V lost 0 bases and J lost 0, with 19 bases in between. CDR3 length: 19 residues. Looked up from germline, CDR1 is SGHRS and CDR2 is YFSETQ. The CDR3 protein is CASSLGRPGYRASGNTIYF. In nucleotides, the CDR3 is TGCGCCAGCAGCTTGGGTAGGCCCGGGTATCGCGCCTCTGGAAACACCATATATTTT.

The rearrangement links TRBV20-1 to TRBJ2-1, with D perhaps matching TRBD1 or TRBD2 (5 bases each). Looked up from germline, CDR1 is DFQATT and CDR2 is SNEGSKA (reference sequence). This CDR3 comprises 18 residues. V shed 5 bases and J shed 3 bases, with 26 bases lying between them. The CDR3 coding sequence is TGCAGTGCTGGGGGTAAGGCCAGACAAATAACAGACTACAATGAGCAGTTCTTC. Its protein is CSAGGKARQITDYNEQFF.

This clonotype appeared many times. In nucleotides, the CDR3 is TGTGCCAGCAGTTACTCGACAGGGAGGGGGAACACTGAAGCTTTCTTT. The encoded protein is CASSYSTGRGNTEAFF. The rearrangement uses TRBV6-6 and TRBJ1-1; 7 bases match TRBD1. The V segment lost 0 bases and the J segment 1 base; nucleotides outside the gene matches: 5. CDR3 length: 16 residues. Looked up from germline, CDR1 is MNHNY and CDR2 is SVGAGI (reference sequence).

This clonotype was seen only a few times. The chain combines TRBV7-2 with TRBJ1-2; 8 nucleotides line up with TRBD1. Per the germline V gene, CDR1 is SGHTA and CDR2 is FQGNSA. The CDR3 length is 17 residues. V lost 1 base to trimming and J lost 5 bases; unmatched junction nucleotides: 12. The DNA for the CDR3 is TGTGCCAGCAGCTTAGACCCGGTCCAGGGGGCGGGTTATGGCTACACCTTC. It translates to CASSLDPVQGAGYGYTF. The full variable domain, with the rest looked up from reference TRBV7-2 and TRBJ1-2, is GAGVSQSPSNKVTEKGKDVELRCDPISGHTALYWYRQSLGQGLEFLIYFQGNSAPDKSGLPSDRFSAERTGGSVSTLTIQRTQQEDSAVYLCASSLDPVQGAGYGYTFGSGTRLTVV.

The table lists this clonotype with many counts. The chain employs TRBV12-3 or TRBV12-4 and TRBJ2-2; either TRBD1 or TRBD2 may supply D (5 bases each). V was trimmed by 5 bases and J by 9 bases, leaving 22 bases between them. This CDR3 has 16 residues. The CDR3 sequence: CASSPRVVGDQRELFF. For the CDR3, the DNA is TGTGCCAGCAGTCCAAGAGTCGTGGGGGATCAAAGGGAGCTGTTTTTT.

This clonotype was picked up many times. V gene TRBV4-1 combines with J gene TRBJ1-1; D is perhaps TRBD1 (5 bases). Deletions cut 1 base from V and 3 bases from J, with 9 bases between. The CDR3 is made up of 14 amino acids. The germline gives CDR1 MGHRA, CDR2 YSYEKL. DNA of the CDR3: TGCGCCAGCAGCCAAGGACGGGGGTACACTGAAGCTTTCTTT. It encodes CASSQGRGYTEAFF.

The gene calls are TRBV7-2 and TRBJ1-1; 8 bases are shared with TRBD1. Per the germline V gene, CDR1 is SGHTA and CDR2 is FQGNSA. The V gene end was trimmed by 7 bases and the J gene end by 0 bases; junction bases not matched to a gene: 4. The CDR3 length is 14 residues. The DNA for the CDR3 is TGTGCCAGCAACCGGGACAGGATGAACACTGAAGCTTTCTTT. Amino acid sequence: CASNRDRMNTEAFF.

This clonotype was seen more than once but under ten times. The CDR3 bases are TGTGCCAGTAGTTCCCTCGACACTGAAGCTTTCTTT. This codes for CASSSLDTEAFF. The chain links TRBV19 to TRBJ1-1; D is ambiguous. CDR1 LNHDA and CDR2 SQIVND come from the germline V gene (reference sequence). The V and J ends lost 5 bases and 3 bases respectively, with 7 bases between them. CDR3 length: 12 amino acids. Looking up the rest from reference TRBV19 and TRBJ1-1 gives the full variable domain: DGGITQSPKYLFRKEGQNVTLSCEQNLNHDAMYWYRQDPGQGLRLIYYSQIVNDFQKGDIAEGYSVSREKKESFPLTVTSAQKNPTAFYLCASSSLDTEAFFGQGTRLTVV.

The J gene is TRBJ1-6, the V gene TRBV24-1; TRBD1 matches 7 bases. The CDR3 has 16 amino acids. The V gene's germline CDR1 is KGHDR and CDR2 SFDVKD. With V trimmed by 9 bases and J by 1 base, 8 bases remained unmatched. Written as DNA, the CDR3 is TGTGCCACCCTTCGACAGGGAGGGTCCTATAATTCACCCCTCCACTTT. The encoded protein is CATLRQGGSYNSPLHF.

V usage is TRBV18 and J usage is TRBJ2-3, with D perhaps TRBD1 or TRBD2 (5 bases each). CDR3 size: 17 residues. The V gene's germline CDR1 is KGHSH and CDR2 LQKENI. With 1 base removed from V and 0 bases from J, the gap between germline ends came to 14 bases. CDR3: CASSPLDLGVSTDTQYF. The CDR3, as DNA: TGTGCCAGCTCACCACTCGACCTGGGGGTCAGCACAGATACGCAGTATTTT.

This clonotype came up a few times. The rearrangement uses TRBV2 and TRBJ1-2; D may be TRBD1 (5 bases). Per germline, CDR1 SNHLY and CDR2 FYNNEI. The ends were cut back, 4 bases at V and 8 bases at J, with 11 bases in the middle. The CDR3 runs 12 residues. The CDR3 reads CASSAGIIGYTF. CDR3 nucleotides: TGTGCCAGCAGTGCAGGGATCATCGGCTACACCTTC.

At least ten counts were recorded for this clonotype. The chain couples TRBV12-3 or TRBV12-4 to TRBJ2-1; D might be TRBD2 (6 bases). V gave up 4 bases and J gave up 12 bases, with 19 bases separating them. This CDR3 has 14 amino acids. This CDR3 reads CASSSWRDGHGQFF. CDR3 coding DNA: TGTGCCAGCAGTTCATGGCGGGACGGCCACGGGCAGTTCTTC.

The chain employs TRBV4-1 and TRBJ1-2, with D unresolved. This CDR3 has 14 amino acids. From germline, CDR1 is MGHRA and CDR2 YSYEKL. Trimming cost V 1 base and J 0 bases, with 6 bases left between them. This CDR3 is CASSQGASNYGYTF. In DNA form, the CDR3 reads TGCGCCAGCAGCCAAGGGGCCTCTAACTATGGCTACACCTTC.

The rearrangement joins TRBV12-5 to TRBJ2-2; weak D call: TRBD2 (5 bases). The V end was cut by 1 base, the J end by 5 bases, with 5 bases between. This CDR3 is 13 amino acids long. Looked up from germline, CDR1 is LGHNT and CDR2 is FRNRAP. The CDR3 spells CASGLGGTGELFF. The CDR3 DNA is TGTGCTAGTGGTTTGGGAGGGACCGGGGAGCTGTTTTTT.

This clonotype was detected only a few times. The chain links TRBV6-5 to TRBJ1-5; 10 bases match TRBD1. Losses at the gene ends were 4 bases for V and 7 bases for J; bases not matched to a gene: 7. This CDR3 has 15 amino acids. Germline CDR1 and CDR2: MNHEY and SVGAGI. The CDR3, as DNA: TGTGCCAGCAGTTCGACAGGGGGCCCAGGGCAGCCCCAGCATTTT. It specifies CASSSTGGPGQPQHF.

This clonotype was observed a handful of times. The chain combines TRBV4-1 with TRBJ1-6; 9 positions match TRBD1. The CDR3 totals 16 residues. From germline, CDR1 is MGHRA and CDR2 YSYEKL. Trimming at V came to 0 bases and at J to 7 bases, leaving 4 bases not matched to a gene. CDR3 amino acids: CASSQERGQGNSPLHF. In nucleotides, the CDR3 is TGCGCCAGCAGCCAAGAACGAGGACAGGGGAATTCACCCCTCCACTTT.

The chain is built from TRBV29-1 and TRBJ1-1; D remains ambiguous. The CDR3 sequence is 12 residues long. Germline assignment: CDR1 SQVTM and CDR2 ANQGSEA. The V end lost 4 bases, the J end lost 0 bases, and 6 bases lay between the germline ends. CDR3 protein: CSVGYMNTEAFF. The CDR3 DNA is TGCAGCGTTGGCTACATGAACACTGAAGCTTTCTTT.

This clonotype was seen many times. J is TRBJ2-7 and V is TRBV7-9, with TRBD1 identical over 8 bases. Per germline, CDR1 SEHNR and CDR2 FQNEAQ (reference sequence). CDR3 length: 14 amino acids. V gave up 5 bases and J gave up 2 bases; unmatched junction bases: 5. The CDR3 spells CASSRTGPTYEQYF. CDR3 nucleotide sequence: TGTGCCAGCAGCCGGACAGGGCCTACCTACGAGCAGTACTTC. Supplemented by reference TRBV7-9 and TRBJ2-7, the full variable domain reads DTGVSQNPRHKITKRGQNVTFRCDPISEHNRLYWYRQTLGQGPEFLTYFQNEAQLEKSRLLSDRFSAERPKGSFSTLEIQRTEQGDSAMYLCASSRTGPTYEQYFGPGTRLTVT.

The chain employs TRBV7-6 and TRBJ2-4; 8 bases agree with TRBD2. In germline, CDR1 is SGHVS, CDR2 FNYEAQ. V lost 1 base and J lost 3; bases outside the gene matches: 8. The CDR3 is 17 amino acids. CDR3 in amino acids: CASSLGALRGVKNIQYF. Written as DNA, the CDR3 is TGTGCCAGCAGCTTAGGGGCCTTGCGGGGGGTCAAAAACATTCAGTACTTC.

This clonotype appeared a few times. CDR3 in amino acids: CSAPDTRDTDTQYF. CDR3 bases: TGCAGTGCGCCTGACACCAGGGACACAGATACGCAGTATTTT. The chain uses TRBV20-1 and TRBJ2-3; D possibly corresponds to TRBD1 (5 bases). V was trimmed by 6 bases and J by 2 bases, leaving 15 bases between them. The CDR3 is 14 amino acids. Germline CDR1 reads DFQATT; CDR2 reads SNEGSKA (reference sequence).

The chain employs TRBV5-6 and TRBJ2-1, with unresolved D. This CDR3 region has 15 residues. The V end was cut by 3 bases, the J end by 7 bases, with 17 bases between. CDR1 and CDR2 from the germline V gene are SGHDT and YYEEEE. The CDR3 nucleotides read TGTGCCAGCAGCTCTAGTGCCCCCATGAGGAATGAGCAGTTCTTC. Its protein product is CASSSSAPMRNEQFF.

The V and J genes are TRBV6-2 or TRBV6-3 and TRBJ2-3; TRBD2 matches 15 bases. The germline V gene encodes CDR1 MNHEY and CDR2 SVGEGT. This CDR3 region has 19 residues. The V segment lost 8 bases and the J segment 2 bases; nucleotides outside the gene matches: 14. The CDR3 sequence is CASETGTSGGSSITDTQYF. In DNA form, the CDR3 reads TGTGCCAGCGAAACCGGGACTAGCGGGGGGTCTTCAATCACAGATACGCAGTATTTT.

The genes are TRBV5-6 and TRBJ1-2, with D possibly TRBD1 on 5 matching bases. V was clipped by 2 bases and J by 6 bases, with 14 bases between them. The CDR3 runs to 14 residues. Germline V CDR1 and CDR2: SGHDT, YYEEEE. The CDR3 nucleotides read TGTGCCAGCAGCTTTGTGGGCAGGGTCAATGGCTACACCTTC. Protein: CASSFVGRVNGYTF.

The gene calls are TRBV20-1 and TRBJ1-1; TRBD1 matches 7 bases. Trimming cost V 7 bases and J 4 bases; bases outside gene matches: 12. Per germline, CDR1 DFQATT and CDR2 SNEGSKA (reference sequence). The CDR3 contains 14 residues. CDR3 protein: CSVNRGGGITEAFF. The CDR3, as DNA: TGCAGTGTAAACAGGGGCGGAGGTATCACTGAAGCTTTCTTT.